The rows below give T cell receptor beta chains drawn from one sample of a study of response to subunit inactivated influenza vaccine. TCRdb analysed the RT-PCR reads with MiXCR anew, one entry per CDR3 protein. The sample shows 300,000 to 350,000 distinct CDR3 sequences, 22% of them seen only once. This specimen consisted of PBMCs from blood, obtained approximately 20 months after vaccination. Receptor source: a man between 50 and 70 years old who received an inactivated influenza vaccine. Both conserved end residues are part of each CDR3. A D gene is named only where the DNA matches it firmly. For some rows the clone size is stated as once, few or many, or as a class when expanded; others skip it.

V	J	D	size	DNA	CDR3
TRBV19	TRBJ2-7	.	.	TGTGCCAGTAGTATCTTACCGGGGGGACAATACGAGCAGTACTTC	CASSILPGGQYEQYF
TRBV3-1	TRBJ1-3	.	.	TGTGCCAGCGGAACAACGGGGGGAAACACCATATATTTT	CASGTTGGNTIYF
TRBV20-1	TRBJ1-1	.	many	TGCAGTGCTAGTAAACCGCTGAACACTGAAGCTTTCTTT	CSASKPLNTEAFF
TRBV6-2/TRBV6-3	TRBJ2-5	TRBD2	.	TGTGCCAGCAGACTAGCGGGAGAAGGCCAAGAGACCCAGTACTTC	CASRLAGEGQETQYF
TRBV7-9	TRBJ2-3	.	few	TGTGCCAGCAGCTCCTATCTACGGGACATCACAGATACGCAGTATTTT	CASSSYLRDITDTQYF
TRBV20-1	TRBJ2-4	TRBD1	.	TGCAGTGCTTTCCCCCCGGACAGGGGGAGGAACATTCAGTACTTC	CSAFPPDRGRNIQYF
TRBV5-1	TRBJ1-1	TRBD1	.	TGCGCCAGCAGCGGGGGACAGGGGCACGCTGAAGCTTTCTTT	CASSGGQGHAEAFF
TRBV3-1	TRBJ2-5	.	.	TGTGCCAGCAGTCTCGCGGGACGGTACCAAGAGACCCAGTACTTC	CASSLAGRYQETQYF
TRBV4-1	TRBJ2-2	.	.	TGCGCCAGCAGCCATGTAGCGGTGAACACCGGGGAGCTGTTTTTT	CASSHVAVNTGELFF
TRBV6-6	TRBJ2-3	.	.	TGTGCCAGCGGCCTTGATACGCAGTATTTT	CASGLDTQYF
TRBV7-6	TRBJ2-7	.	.	TGTGCCAGCAGCTTAGTCGCCATGGACTCTGAGCAGTACTTC	CASSLVAMDSEQYF
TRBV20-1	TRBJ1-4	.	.	TGCAGTGCTAGGGGGGACCGAGCAACTAATGAAAAACTGTTTTTT	CSARGDRATNEKLFF
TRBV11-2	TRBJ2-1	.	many	TGTGCCAGCAGCTTTGACCCGGGGGAGGCTGAGCAGTTCTTC	CASSFDPGEAEQFF
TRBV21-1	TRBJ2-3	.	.	TGTGCCAGCAGCAAACCGACTACCTACACAGATACGCAGTATTTT	CASSKPTTYTDTQYF
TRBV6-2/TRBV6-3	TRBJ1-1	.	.	TGTGCCAGCGGGATGAAACCGGGACCCACTGGGACTGAAGCTTTCTTT	CASGMKPGPTGTEAFF
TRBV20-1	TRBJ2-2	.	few	TGCAGTGCTAGAGATCTCCGCCGGACACCACTCAAACCTCAGAACACCGGGGAGCTGTTTTTT	CSARDLRRTPLKPQNTGELFF
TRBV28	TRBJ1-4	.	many	TGTGCCAGCAGCCTGACAGACGCAACTAATGAAAAACTGTTTTTT	CASSLTDATNEKLFF
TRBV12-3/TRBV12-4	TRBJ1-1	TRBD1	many	TGTGCCAGCAGCTCAGGGACAGCTGAAGCTTTCTTT	CASSSGTAEAFF
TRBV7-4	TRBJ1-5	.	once	TGTGCCGGCAATCAGCCCCAGCATTTT	CAGNQPQHF
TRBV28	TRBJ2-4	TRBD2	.	TGTGCCAGCAGTTCCGCCGGCGGGAGGGAAAACATTCAGTACTTC	CASSSAGGRENIQYF
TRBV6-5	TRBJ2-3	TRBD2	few	TGTGCCAGCAGTTACGAACTGCCAGGGAGGGGCACAGATACGCAGTATTTT	CASSYELPGRGTDTQYF
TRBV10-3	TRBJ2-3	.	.	TGTGCCATCAGCCCCGATTCCGGGAGCCTTACAGATACGCAGTATTTT	CAISPDSGSLTDTQYF
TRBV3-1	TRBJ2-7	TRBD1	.	TGTGCCAGCAGCCAAGGACAGGGGGCTTACTTC	CASSQGQGAYF
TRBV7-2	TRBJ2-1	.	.	TGTGCCAGCAGCAATAAACATGGAGGTATTTCCTACAATGAGCAGTTCTTC	CASSNKHGGISYNEQFF
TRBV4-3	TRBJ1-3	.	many	TGCGCCAGCAGTCTGGGAAACACCATATATTTT	CASSLGNTIYF
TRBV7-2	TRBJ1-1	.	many	TGTGCCAGCAGCTTAGGGGGGACGAAGGGAGAAGCTTTCTTT	CASSLGGTKGEAFF
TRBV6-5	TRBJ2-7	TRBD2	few	TGTGCCAGCAGTTACTCAGCTAGCGGGAGTGGTAAGCAGTACTTC	CASSYSASGSGKQYF
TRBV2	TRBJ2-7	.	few	TGTGCCAGCAGTAATGGACAGCTGGGGAAGCAGTACTTC	CASSNGQLGKQYF
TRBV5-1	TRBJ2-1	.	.	TGCGCCAGCAGCATGACGTCTGGGAGTTCCTACAATGAGCAGTTCTTC	CASSMTSGSSYNEQFF
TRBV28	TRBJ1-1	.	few	TGTGCCAGCAGCCAGGAGTCGGAGGAAGCTTTCTTT	CASSQESEEAFF
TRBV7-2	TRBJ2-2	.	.	TGTGCCAGCAGCTTAGGGGCCTGGACCGGGGAGCTGTTTTTT	CASSLGAWTGELFF
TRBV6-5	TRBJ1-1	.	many	TGTGCCAGCAGTTACTCGATGGTGAACACTGAAGCTTTCTTT	CASSYSMVNTEAFF
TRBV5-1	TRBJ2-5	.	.	TGCGCCAGCAGCGGGGGGGCGGAGACCCAGTACTTC	CASSGGAETQYF
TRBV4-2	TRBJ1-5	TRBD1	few	TGTGCCAGCAGCCAAGGAGGTCGACAGGGGCCGGAGAGGAATCAGCCCCAGCATTTT	CASSQGGRQGPERNQPQHF
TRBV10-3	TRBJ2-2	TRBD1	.	TGTGCCATCAGTGTCTGGACAGGGACCGGACCCGGGGAGCTGTTTTTT	CAISVWTGTGPGELFF
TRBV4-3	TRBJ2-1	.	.	TGCGCCAGCAGCCTCGGGACTGCACTTCCCTACAATGAGCAGTTCTTC	CASSLGTALPYNEQFF
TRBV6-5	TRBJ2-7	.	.	TGTGCCAGCAGTTACTCGCCTATTCAGGGACCCGAGCAGTACTTC	CASSYSPIQGPEQYF
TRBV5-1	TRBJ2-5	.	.	TGCGCCAGCAGCCCGGTGAGGTACCAAGAGACCCAGTACTTC	CASSPVRYQETQYF
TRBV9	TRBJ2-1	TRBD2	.	TGTGCCAGCAGCGTAGGCTTAGCGGGAGGGGACCAGCAGTTCTTC	CASSVGLAGGDQQFF
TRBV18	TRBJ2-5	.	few	TGTGCCAGCTCACCCAGTTTTGAGACCCAGTACTTC	CASSPSFETQYF